The 27 T cell receptor beta chains given below trace back to one sample, sequenced in a study of shared clonotypes between healthy human individuals. Sequencing used immunoSEQ multiplex PCR; TCRdb keeps in-frame clones, though not all of them. Counted here are about 2.3 million clones, roughly 90% occurring once; the ten biggest clones make up approximately 0.39%. Specimen: naive CD4+ T cells from PBMCs. Subset: CD45RA+ positively selected. These receptors were obtained from a man between 18 and 35 years old in good health. Some clones in this sample may be carry-over from other donors' samples.

The chain has TRBV28 and TRBJ2-1; 7 nucleotides line up with TRBD1. The CDR3 length is 15 residues. Trimming at V came to 5 bases and at J to 0 bases, leaving 4 bases not matched to a gene. Germline CDR1 is MDHEN and CDR2 is SYDVKM. In nucleotides, the CDR3 is TGTGCCAGCAGTGCGACAGGGCCCTCCTACAATGAGCAGTTCTTC. Translated, it gives CASSATGPSYNEQFF.

The chain employs TRBV5-8 and TRBJ2-2; 14 bases match TRBD2. Germline-derived CDR1 and CDR2 are SGHTS and YDEGEE. The junction had 2 bases not matched to a gene; V was cut back by 0 bases and J by 4 bases. This CDR3 comprises 17 residues. CDR3 in DNA: TGTGCCAGCAGCTTGGAAGGGACTAGCGGGAGCACCGGGGAGCTGTTTTTT. Translated, it gives CASSLEGTSGSTGELFF.

J is TRBJ2-7 and V is TRBV7-8, with D uncertain. The length of the CDR3 is 14 residues. CDR1 and CDR2 (germline): SGHVS, FQNEAQ. Trimming took off 4 bases at V and 2 bases at J, with 12 bases between the two ends. CDR3 region: CASSSRGPAYEQYF. The CDR3 bases are TGTGCCAGCAGCTCCAGAGGTCCGGCCTACGAGCAGTACTTC.

The gene calls are TRBV7-8 and TRBJ2-1, with D possibly being TRBD2 (6 bases). Trimming took 3 bases from V and 0 from J, leaving 12 bases between them. CDR3 size: 16 residues. The V gene's germline CDR1 is SGHVS and CDR2 FQNEAQ. CDR3 coding DNA: TGTGCCAGCAGCTTCTTTTTCGGGAGCTCCTACAATGAGCAGTTCTTC. Protein sequence: CASSFFFGSSYNEQFF.

V gene TRBV28 combines with J gene TRBJ1-5; D gene uncertain. Trimming cost V 2 bases and J 1 base, with 12 bases left between them. Germline lookup yields CDR1 MDHEN and CDR2 SYDVKM. This CDR3 has 16 residues. The CDR3, as DNA: TGTGCCAGCAGTTTAAATCGGGTTGGGAGCAATCAGCCCCAGCATTTT. It encodes CASSLNRVGSNQPQHF. The entire variable domain, with the rest obtained from reference TRBV28 and TRBJ1-5, is as follows: DVKVTQSSRYLVKRTGEKVFLECVQDMDHENMFWYRQDPGLGLRLIYFSYDVKMKEKGDIPEGYSVSREKKERFSLILESASTNQTSMYLCASSLNRVGSNQPQHFGDGTRLSIL.

The chain has TRBV6-1 and TRBJ2-3; 12 positions match TRBD2. Trimming took 8 bases from V and 1 from J; bases not matched to a gene: 1. CDR3 length equals 14 residues. Germline V gives CDR1 MNHNS, CDR2 SASEGT. CDR3: CASRLAGGTDTQYF. CDR3 sequence (DNA): TGTGCCAGCCGACTAGCGGGAGGCACAGATACGCAGTATTTT.

This rearrangement joins TRBV5-1 to TRBJ2-7; D assignment may be TRBD1 or TRBD2 (5 bases each). The CDR3 runs 15 residues. V shed 4 bases and J shed 1 base, with 15 bases lying between them. The germline V gene has CDR1 SGHRS and CDR2 YFSETQ. CDR3 DNA: TGCGCCAGCAGCCCACCCGGGACCATATCCTACGAGCAGTACTTC. Its protein product is CASSPPGTISYEQYF.

This chain links TRBV5-4 with TRBJ2-7, with D maybe TRBD1 (6 bases). The germline V and J ends were trimmed by 6 bases and 5 bases, with 15 bases remaining between them. Germline assignment: CDR1 SGHNT and CDR2 YYREEE (reference sequence). This CDR3 is built from 13 residues. The CDR3: CASTGRGTHEQYF. CDR3 nucleotides: TGTGCCAGCACGGGCAGGGGTACCCACGAGCAGTACTTC. Full variable domain (rest looked up from reference TRBV5-4 and TRBJ2-7): ETGVTQSPTHLIKTRGQQVTLRCSSQSGHNTVSWYQQALGQGPQFIFQYYREEENGRGNFPPRFSGLQFPNYSSELNVNALELDDSALYLCASTGRGTHEQYFGPGTRLTVT.

With regard to this clone: The same CDR3 also results from other DNA sequences found in this sample. V usage is TRBV28 and J usage is TRBJ1-2; D may be TRBD1 (6 bases). CDR1 is MDHEN, CDR2 SYDVKM, per germline. V was cut by 4 bases and J by 4 bases, with 10 bases left in between. The CDR3 has 13 amino acids. CDR3 coding DNA: TGTGCCAGCAGTTCAACAGGGTTCTATGGCTACACCTTC. This encodes CASSSTGFYGYTF.

V gene TRBV18 combines with J gene TRBJ2-7; TRBD1 or TRBD2 may be the D gene (5 bases each). V dropped 2 bases and J dropped 6 bases, with 14 bases sitting between them. This CDR3 spans 14 amino acids. Germline CDR1 KGHSH, CDR2 LQKENI. CDR3 bases: TGTGCCAGCTCACCAGGGGGAATCAACGGCGAGCAGTACTTC. It translates to CASSPGGINGEQYF. Filled out from reference TRBV18 and TRBJ2-7, the complete variable domain reads NAGVMQNPRHLVRRRGQEARLRCSPMKGHSHVYWYRQLPEEGLKFMVYLQKENIIDESGMPKERFSAEFPKEGPSILRIQQVVRGDSAAYFCASSPGGINGEQYFGPGTRLTVT.

A remark on this clone: This CDR3 is also generated by other DNA sequences in the sample. This chain uses TRBV28 with TRBJ2-2, with D unresolved. Germline V gene data show CDR1 as MDHEN and CDR2 as SYDVKM. Trimming took off 7 bases at V and 5 bases at J, with 5 bases between the two ends. There are 11 residues in the CDR3. CDR3: CASTLTGELFF. The CDR3 nucleotides are TGTGCCAGCACCCTTACCGGGGAGCTGTTTTTT.

V is TRBV28 and J is TRBJ1-2; D not certain. Deletions cut 7 bases from V and 0 bases from J, with 12 bases between. The length of the CDR3 is 14 residues. The V gene's germline CDR1 is MDHEN and CDR2 SYDVKM. The CDR3 DNA reads as TGTGCCAGCATAGCCGGGCAAACTAACTATGGCTACACCTTC. Amino acid sequence: CASIAGQTNYGYTF.

As regards this clone: Distinct nucleotide sequences in the sample also encode this CDR3. V usage is TRBV7-3 and J usage is TRBJ2-3; the D gene could be TRBD1 or TRBD2 (6 bases each). Trimming removed 0 bases from V and 4 bases from J, with 8 bases in between. The length of the CDR3 is 14 residues. Germline V gene lookup returns CDR1 SGHTA and CDR2 FQGTGA. CDR3: CASSLTGGPDTQYF. The CDR3 nucleotides read TGTGCCAGCAGCTTAACAGGGGGGCCAGATACGCAGTATTTT.

The chain carries TRBV7-3 and TRBJ2-1; possibly TRBD2 for D (6 bases). V was shortened by 5 bases and J by 9 bases, with 11 bases between the two germline ends. Germline CDR1 reads SGHTA; CDR2 reads FQGTGA. This CDR3 contains 12 residues. CDR3 bases: TGTGCCAGCAGCAGAACCGGGGGTGAGCAGTTCTTC. Translation gives CASSRTGGEQFF.

Of note for this clone: The sample contains more than one DNA sequence encoding this CDR3. This rearrangement joins TRBV9 to TRBJ2-3; D gene ambiguous. Germline V gives CDR1 SGDLS, CDR2 YYNGEE. CDR3 length: 12 amino acids. V was trimmed by 7 bases and J by 1 base, leaving 7 bases between them. In nucleotides, the CDR3 is TGTGCCAGCGGGGTGGGCACAGATACGCAGTATTTT. This sequence encodes CASGVGTDTQYF.

The chain joins TRBV28 to TRBJ1-1; D is unresolved. The CDR3 has 12 amino acids. Germline V gives CDR1 MDHEN, CDR2 SYDVKM. Trimming cost V 10 bases and J 7 bases, with 16 bases left between them. CDR3 in DNA: TGTGCCATCACCACGAACCCGGGTGAAGCTTTCTTT. It translates to CAITTNPGEAFF.

This clone was detected a few times. V and J are TRBV30 and TRBJ2-5, with 8 bases fitting TRBD1. The germline CDR1 and CDR2 sequences are GTSNPN and SVGIG (reference sequence). The V and J ends lost 5 bases and 5 bases, in that order; junction bases with no gene match: 7. The CDR3 is made up of 13 amino acids. CDR3 nucleotides: TGTGCCTGGGCTCAGGGGGCGGTGGAGACCCAGTACTTC. Amino acids: CAWAQGAVETQYF. The variable domain in full, completed from reference TRBV30 and TRBJ2-5, reads SQTIHQWPATLVQPVGSPLSLECTVEGTSNPNLYWYRQAAGRGLQLLFYSVGIGQISSEVPQNLSASRPQDRQFILSSKKLLLSDSGFYLCAWAQGAVETQYFGPGTRLLVL.

This chain uses TRBV6-1 with TRBJ2-3; D uncertain. The germline V and J ends were trimmed by 1 base and 0 bases, with 8 bases remaining between them. Germline CDR1 reads MNHNS; CDR2 reads SASEGT. This CDR3 is built from 15 residues. CDR3 residues: CASSEVWGSTDTQYF. The CDR3 DNA reads as TGTGCCAGCAGTGAAGTTTGGGGAAGCACAGATACGCAGTATTTT.

The V and J genes are TRBV7-2 and TRBJ2-2; the match to TRBD2 covers 7 bases. The CDR3 runs 16 residues. The germline V gene has CDR1 SGHTA and CDR2 FQGNSA. Trimming removed 5 bases from V and 4 bases from J; junction bases left unmatched: 10. The CDR3 here is CASSREAGAVTGELFF. The DNA of the CDR3 is TGTGCCAGCAGCCGGGAGGCGGGAGCGGTCACCGGGGAGCTGTTTTTT. Combining the CDR3 with reference TRBV7-2 and TRBJ2-2 gives the whole variable domain GAGVSQSPSNKVTEKGKDVELRCDPISGHTALYWYRQSLGQGLEFLIYFQGNSAPDKSGLPSDRFSAERTGGSVSTLTIQRTQQEDSAVYLCASSREAGAVTGELFFGEGSRLTVL.

This clone was observed a single time. The chain combines TRBV6-6 with TRBJ2-3, with 7 bases lining up with TRBD2. V was pared by 5 bases and J by 10 bases, with 12 bases of the junction left unmatched. This CDR3 has 14 amino acids. The germline V gene has CDR1 MNHNY and CDR2 SVGAGI (reference sequence). CDR3 DNA: TGTGCCAGCAGTCCCCGGGACTACAACTATGCGCAGTATTTT. Protein product: CASSPRDYNYAQYF.

The rearrangement joins TRBV4-3 to TRBJ2-2; 12 bases match TRBD1. The V gene's germline CDR1 is LGHNA and CDR2 YSLEER. The length of the CDR3 is 17 residues. V dropped 4 bases and J dropped 2; count of bases not matched to a gene: 5. The CDR3 reads CASSLGQGAVNTGELFF. CDR3 in DNA: TGCGCCAGCAGCCTGGGACAGGGGGCAGTAAACACCGGGGAGCTGTTTTTT.

The chain couples TRBV11-2 to TRBJ2-4; TRBD1 aligns across 8 bases. Germline V gene sequence: CDR1 SGHAT, CDR2 FQNNGV. The CDR3 is made up of 14 amino acids. Unmatched junction bases numbered 5, after V lost 5 bases and J lost 5 bases. CDR3 sequence reads: CASSRNRGENIQYF. The CDR3 nucleotides read TGTGCCAGCAGCCGAAACAGGGGGGAAAACATTCAGTACTTC.

The chain has TRBV19 and TRBJ1-5; TRBD1 might be the D (5 bases). Germline V CDR1 and CDR2: LNHDA, SQIVND (reference sequence). The V end lost 3 bases, the J end lost 3 bases, and 18 bases lay between the germline ends. The CDR3 contains 17 residues. The CDR3 is CASSMGFGGGNNQPQHF. The CDR3 nucleotides are TGTGCCAGTAGTATGGGGTTTGGGGGAGGAAACAATCAGCCCCAGCATTTT.

The V gene is TRBV10-3, the J gene TRBJ2-7; 9 bases are a match to TRBD1. This CDR3 comprises 18 residues. In germline, CDR1 is ENHRY, CDR2 SYGVKD. The V and J ends lost 6 bases and 0 bases, in that order; junction bases with no gene match: 15. Here the CDR3 reads CAIRGGTGKRDLSYEQYF. The CDR3, as DNA: TGTGCCATCAGGGGCGGGACAGGGAAACGAGACCTCTCCTACGAGCAGTACTTC.

The table lists this clone with a count of one. Other nucleotide sequences in the sample specify the same CDR3. The chain recombines TRBV18 with TRBJ2-5; tentative D call: TRBD1 (6 bases). V was trimmed by 2 bases and J by 1 base, leaving 8 bases between them. The germline V gene encodes CDR1 KGHSH and CDR2 LQKENI. The CDR3 length is 14 residues. In nucleotides, the CDR3 is TGTGCCAGCTCACCAAGACAGGCCCAAGAGACCCAGTACTTC. Translation: CASSPRQAQETQYF.

The chain employs TRBV5-4 and TRBJ2-3; D uncertain. The CDR3 is made up of 16 amino acids. The V and J ends lost 4 bases and 3 bases respectively, with 18 bases between them. The germline CDR1 and CDR2 sequences are SGHNT and YYREEE (reference sequence). The CDR3 region has the DNA TGTGCCAGCAGCCGCCTGGTTGGCAGACTTACAGATACGCAGTATTTT. Protein: CASSRLVGRLTDTQYF.

The gene calls are TRBV7-9 and TRBJ1-2; D not certain. Trimming took off 2 bases at V and 6 bases at J, with 10 bases between the two ends. CDR1 is SEHNR and CDR2 is FQNEAQ in the germline V gene (reference sequence). The CDR3 length is 13 residues. The CDR3 coding sequence is TGTGCCAGCAGCTTATTAACACAGAATGGCTACACCTTC. It yields the protein CASSLLTQNGYTF.